This paragraph covers one TCR beta chain sequence. The CDR3 is 13 amino acids. Germline V gives CDR1 SEHNR, CDR2 FQNEAQ (reference sequence). Trimming removed 2 bases from V and 5 bases from J, with 8 bases in between. The sample belongs to a study of OX40 agonist ivuxolimab in advanced cancers. Whole-study context: Two patients with cutaneous melanoma and one with hepatocellular carcinoma, three in total, showed partial responses.

This table comes from immunoSEQ multiplex PCR, and its TCRdb copy is limited to in-frame clones, with some not included. The data show tens of thousands of clones, just under 90% seen once. The sequence derives from an adult with an advanced solid tumor such as melanoma, head and neck, liver or kidney cancer. Sequencing used CD4+ or CD8+ T cells sorted from blood, obtained in a trial of the OX40 agonist ivuxolimab. This chain connects TRBV7-9 to TRBJ2-3; no clear D. CDR3 sequence reads: CASSLLSGDTQYF. CDR3 DNA sequence: TGTGCCAGCAGCTTATTATCTGGAGATACGCAGTATTTT.